This TCR beta chain emerged from a study of blood T cell repertoires in COVID-19. Turning to the study itself: Donors in the United States, Italy and Spain gave samples during acute or convalescent COVID-19.

In germline, CDR1 is SGHTA, CDR2 FQGNSA. V was cut by 2 bases and J by 2 bases, with 10 bases left in between. CDR3 length: 15 amino acids. This clone was recorded once. Repertoires were generated with immunoSEQ multiplex PCR, while TCRdb's copy carries only in-frame clones and drops some. The sample yields 250,000 to 300,000 clones, approximately 90% seen once. The V call is TRBV7-2, the J call TRBJ1-5; D is perhaps TRBD1 (5 bases). The material sequenced was PBMCs or T cells enriched from blood (not recorded which). The sequence was collected from a woman in her sixties or seventies in a cohort exposed to, infected with or recovered from COVID-19 (not recorded which). In nucleotides, the CDR3 is TGTGCCAGCAGCTTATCGGGAGGGGGCAATCAGCCCCAGCATTTT. Its translation is CASSLSGGGNQPQHF.